The rows below give T cell receptor beta chains drawn from one sample of a study of OX40 agonist ivuxolimab in advanced cancers. Sequencing was performed with immunoSEQ multiplex PCR; in TCRdb, only in-frame clones are kept and a portion is missing. The data show about 96,000 clones, approximately 80% seen once. The specimen comprised CD4+ or CD8+ T cells sorted from blood, sampled in a trial of the OX40 agonist ivuxolimab. These TCRs come from an adult with an advanced solid tumor such as melanoma, head and neck, liver or kidney cancer. The CDR3 runs from the conserved cysteine through the conserved F or W. Each record gives: V gene, clone size, J gene, D gene, CDR3 DNA, CDR3 protein. A D gene is named only where the DNA matches it firmly. Some rows have no size entry. The others give once, few or many, or a class for an expanded clone.

v_call: TRBV2
clone_size: NA
j_call: TRBJ1-1
d_call: TRBD1
cdr3_nt: TGTGCCAGCAAGAAAGGACAGGGTAGCACTGAAGCTTTCTTT
cdr3_aa: CASKKGQGSTEAFF

v_call: TRBV18
clone_size: once
j_call: TRBJ2-5
d_call: TRBD2
cdr3_nt: TGTGCCAGCTCACCACCGTTCAGGAGTTTAAGCGGGAGGTCGGGGGAGACCCAGTACTTC
cdr3_aa: CASSPPFRSLSGRSGETQYF

v_call: TRBV11-3
clone_size: NA
j_call: TRBJ2-3
d_call: NA
cdr3_nt: TGTGCCAGCAGCTTAGCAGGTGGAGATACGCAGTATTTT
cdr3_aa: CASSLAGGDTQYF

v_call: TRBV7-2
clone_size: few
j_call: TRBJ1-2
d_call: TRBD1
cdr3_nt: TGTGCCAGCAGCTTAAACAGGGGGGACTATGGCTACACCTTC
cdr3_aa: CASSLNRGDYGYTF

v_call: TRBV9
clone_size: NA
j_call: TRBJ2-2
d_call: TRBD1
cdr3_nt: TGTGCCAGCAGCGTTGACCAGGGGGCGCCCACCGGGGAGCTGTTTTTT
cdr3_aa: CASSVDQGAPTGELFF

v_call: TRBV11-2
clone_size: NA
j_call: TRBJ2-5
d_call: TRBD1
cdr3_nt: TGTGCCAGCAGCTTAGGGACAGGGGAACTGGAGACCCAGTACTTC
cdr3_aa: CASSLGTGELETQYF

v_call: TRBV2
clone_size: NA
j_call: TRBJ1-3
d_call: NA
cdr3_nt: TGTGCCAGCGCGGGGCAGGGAATCTCTGGAAACACCATATATTTT
cdr3_aa: CASAGQGISGNTIYF

v_call: TRBV15
clone_size: NA
j_call: TRBJ2-2
d_call: TRBD1
cdr3_nt: TGTGCCACCAGCGGAGGGTTTCGGACAGGGGGCGATACCGGGGAGCTGTTTTTT
cdr3_aa: CATSGGFRTGGDTGELFF

v_call: TRBV5-1
clone_size: NA
j_call: TRBJ2-2
d_call: NA
cdr3_nt: TGCGCCAGCAGCTTCGAGGGAATAACCGGGGAGCTGTTTTTT
cdr3_aa: CASSFEGITGELFF

v_call: TRBV19
clone_size: NA
j_call: TRBJ2-7
d_call: NA
cdr3_nt: TGTGCCAGTAGTATACAGCAGGGGGGATACGAGCAGTACTTC
cdr3_aa: CASSIQQGGYEQYF

v_call: TRBV6-6
clone_size: NA
j_call: TRBJ2-7
d_call: NA
cdr3_nt: TGTGCCAGCAGTTACTCGGAAAGGCTCACGGGGGAGCAGTACTTC
cdr3_aa: CASSYSERLTGEQYF

v_call: TRBV5-1
clone_size: NA
j_call: TRBJ2-1
d_call: TRBD2
cdr3_nt: TGCGCCAGCAGCATCACTAGCGGGAGCTACAATGAGCAGTTCTTC
cdr3_aa: CASSITSGSYNEQFF

v_call: TRBV4-1
clone_size: few
j_call: TRBJ1-2
d_call: NA
cdr3_nt: TGCGCCAGCAGCCAAGGGGGGGCTCACTATGGCTACACCTTC
cdr3_aa: CASSQGGAHYGYTF

v_call: TRBV5-1
clone_size: NA
j_call: TRBJ2-7
d_call: TRBD1
cdr3_nt: TGCGCCAGCAGCTTGGGTGGACAGGGTGCCTACGAGCAGTACTTC
cdr3_aa: CASSLGGQGAYEQYF

v_call: TRBV6-5
clone_size: NA
j_call: TRBJ1-4
d_call: NA
cdr3_nt: TGTGCCAGCAGTGGCCTGGTCAAGGAAAAACTGTTTTTT
cdr3_aa: CASSGLVKEKLFF

v_call: TRBV11-2
clone_size: NA
j_call: TRBJ1-6
d_call: NA
cdr3_nt: TGTGCCAGCAGCCCCGGACAGACCTACGGCTCACCCCTCCACTTT
cdr3_aa: CASSPGQTYGSPLHF

v_call: TRBV5-1
clone_size: NA
j_call: TRBJ1-5
d_call: NA
cdr3_nt: TGCGCCAGCAGCCCATTTTCAGGCACCGATCAGCCCCAGCATTTT
cdr3_aa: CASSPFSGTDQPQHF

v_call: TRBV14
clone_size: NA
j_call: TRBJ1-4
d_call: NA
cdr3_nt: TGTGCCAGCAGCCAAGGGTCAGGGGTTAATGAAAAACTGTTTTTT
cdr3_aa: CASSQGSGVNEKLFF

v_call: TRBV9
clone_size: NA
j_call: TRBJ2-2
d_call: NA
cdr3_nt: TGTGCCAGCAGTCGGGACTTCCCGGGGACCGGGGAGCTGTTTTTT
cdr3_aa: CASSRDFPGTGELFF

v_call: TRBV2
clone_size: NA
j_call: TRBJ2-7
d_call: NA
cdr3_nt: TGTGCCAGCAGGTTAGGGGCGGAGCAGTACTTC
cdr3_aa: CASRLGAEQYF

v_call: TRBV10-3
clone_size: NA
j_call: TRBJ1-1
d_call: TRBD1
cdr3_nt: TGTGCCATCGGGACAGTTAACACTGAAGCTTTCTTT
cdr3_aa: CAIGTVNTEAFF

v_call: TRBV10-2
clone_size: NA
j_call: TRBJ2-7
d_call: NA
cdr3_nt: TGCGCCAGCAGTGAGTCGGGTATAGCGGACCTCTCCTACGAGCAGTACTTC
cdr3_aa: CASSESGIADLSYEQYF

v_call: TRBV6-5
clone_size: NA
j_call: TRBJ1-1
d_call: NA
cdr3_nt: TGTGCCAGCAGCGAAGACAGCTATAGCAGTGAAGCTTTCTTT
cdr3_aa: CASSEDSYSSEAFF

v_call: TRBV10-2
clone_size: NA
j_call: TRBJ2-1
d_call: TRBD1
cdr3_nt: TGCGCCAGCAGGAGCGCAGGGGGAGTCGATGAGCAGTTCTTC
cdr3_aa: CASRSAGGVDEQFF

v_call: TRBV12-5
clone_size: NA
j_call: TRBJ2-7
d_call: TRBD1
cdr3_nt: TGTGCTAGTGCCTCCTTGGACAGGAAGACCTACGAGCAGTACTTC
cdr3_aa: CASASLDRKTYEQYF

v_call: TRBV4-3
clone_size: once
j_call: TRBJ2-7
d_call: TRBD1
cdr3_nt: TGCGCCAGCAGCCAAGCCGGGACAGGGGGCTACGAGCAGTACTTC
cdr3_aa: CASSQAGTGGYEQYF

v_call: TRBV6-1
clone_size: NA
j_call: TRBJ2-7
d_call: TRBD2
cdr3_nt: TGTGCCAGCAGTGAAGAGCCGTTGGGGGGGGCCTACGAGCAGTACTTC
cdr3_aa: CASSEEPLGGAYEQYF

v_call: TRBV5-6
clone_size: NA
j_call: TRBJ2-6
d_call: NA
cdr3_nt: TGTGCCAGCAGTCCCGGCTTTGGTGGGGCCAACGTCCTGACTTTC
cdr3_aa: CASSPGFGGANVLTF

v_call: TRBV7-9
clone_size: NA
j_call: TRBJ1-1
d_call: NA
cdr3_nt: TGTGCCAGCAGCTTATGGGGCACTGAAGCTTTCTTT
cdr3_aa: CASSLWGTEAFF

v_call: TRBV18
clone_size: NA
j_call: TRBJ2-1
d_call: NA
cdr3_nt: TGTGCCAGCTCACCGCTGGGCGGGGGCACCTACAATGAGCAGTTCTTC
cdr3_aa: CASSPLGGGTYNEQFF

v_call: TRBV15
clone_size: NA
j_call: TRBJ2-7
d_call: TRBD2
cdr3_nt: TGTGCCACCAGCAGCGCCACCGGGAGGGCCTACGAGCAGTACTTC
cdr3_aa: CATSSATGRAYEQYF

v_call: TRBV19
clone_size: NA
j_call: TRBJ2-7
d_call: TRBD1
cdr3_nt: TGTGCCAGTAGTATGGGACAGGGGTTTTCCCACGAGCAGTACTTC
cdr3_aa: CASSMGQGFSHEQYF

v_call: TRBV7-2
clone_size: NA
j_call: TRBJ1-1
d_call: TRBD1
cdr3_nt: TGTGCCAGCAGCAAAACAGGGGCCACTGAAGCTTTCTTT
cdr3_aa: CASSKTGATEAFF

v_call: TRBV29-1
clone_size: NA
j_call: TRBJ2-1
d_call: NA
cdr3_nt: TGCAGCGTTGAGGGGCACAGCAACAATGAGCAGTTCTTC
cdr3_aa: CSVEGHSNNEQFF

v_call: TRBV18
clone_size: few
j_call: TRBJ2-1
d_call: TRBD2
cdr3_nt: TGTGCCAGCTCACCACTCCCGGGACTAGATCCCAATGAGCAGTTCTTC
cdr3_aa: CASSPLPGLDPNEQFF

v_call: TRBV6-5
clone_size: NA
j_call: TRBJ2-1
d_call: NA
cdr3_nt: TGTGCCAGTACAGGTCGTTCCTACAATGAGCAGTTCTTC
cdr3_aa: CASTGRSYNEQFF

v_call: TRBV4-2
clone_size: NA
j_call: TRBJ2-3
d_call: TRBD1
cdr3_nt: TGTGCCAGCAGCCAAGGGGACAGAATCATTAGCACAGATACGCAGTATTTT
cdr3_aa: CASSQGDRIISTDTQYF

v_call: TRBV28
clone_size: NA
j_call: TRBJ1-5
d_call: NA
cdr3_nt: TGTGCCAGCAGTCCCCCGCGGGCCTATAGCAATCAGCCCCAGCATTTT
cdr3_aa: CASSPPRAYSNQPQHF

v_call: TRBV5-1
clone_size: NA
j_call: TRBJ2-3
d_call: TRBD2
cdr3_nt: TGCGCCAGCAGCATTAGCGGGATCACAGATACGCAGTATTTT
cdr3_aa: CASSISGITDTQYF

v_call: TRBV7-2
clone_size: once
j_call: TRBJ2-7
d_call: NA
cdr3_nt: TGTGCCAGCAGCTTAGCGATAGGGGACTACGAGCAGTACTTC
cdr3_aa: CASSLAIGDYEQYF

v_call: TRBV7-3
clone_size: NA
j_call: TRBJ1-2
d_call: NA
cdr3_nt: TGTGCCACCTCAAGCGGGGGATATGGCTACACCTTC
cdr3_aa: CATSSGGYGYTF

v_call: TRBV30
clone_size: NA
j_call: TRBJ1-2
d_call: TRBD1
cdr3_nt: TGTGCCTCAACCGAAGGACAGGGATGGAACTATGGCTACACCTTC
cdr3_aa: CASTEGQGWNYGYTF

v_call: TRBV7-2
clone_size: NA
j_call: TRBJ2-3
d_call: TRBD2
cdr3_nt: TGTGCCAGCAGCTTGAGGGTAGCGGGGGGCACAGATACGCAGTATTTT
cdr3_aa: CASSLRVAGGTDTQYF

v_call: TRBV11-2
clone_size: NA
j_call: TRBJ1-1
d_call: NA
cdr3_nt: TGTGCCAGCAGCTTGGGGTACTGGAACACTGAAGCTTTCTTT
cdr3_aa: CASSLGYWNTEAFF

v_call: TRBV25-1
clone_size: NA
j_call: TRBJ1-2
d_call: NA
cdr3_nt: TGTGCCAGCAGTGAGGCAGGGGCCTACTATGGCTACACCTTC
cdr3_aa: CASSEAGAYYGYTF

v_call: TRBV7-9
clone_size: NA
j_call: TRBJ2-3
d_call: NA
cdr3_nt: TGTGCCAGCCGGGCGGGGACAGATACGCAGTATTTT
cdr3_aa: CASRAGTDTQYF